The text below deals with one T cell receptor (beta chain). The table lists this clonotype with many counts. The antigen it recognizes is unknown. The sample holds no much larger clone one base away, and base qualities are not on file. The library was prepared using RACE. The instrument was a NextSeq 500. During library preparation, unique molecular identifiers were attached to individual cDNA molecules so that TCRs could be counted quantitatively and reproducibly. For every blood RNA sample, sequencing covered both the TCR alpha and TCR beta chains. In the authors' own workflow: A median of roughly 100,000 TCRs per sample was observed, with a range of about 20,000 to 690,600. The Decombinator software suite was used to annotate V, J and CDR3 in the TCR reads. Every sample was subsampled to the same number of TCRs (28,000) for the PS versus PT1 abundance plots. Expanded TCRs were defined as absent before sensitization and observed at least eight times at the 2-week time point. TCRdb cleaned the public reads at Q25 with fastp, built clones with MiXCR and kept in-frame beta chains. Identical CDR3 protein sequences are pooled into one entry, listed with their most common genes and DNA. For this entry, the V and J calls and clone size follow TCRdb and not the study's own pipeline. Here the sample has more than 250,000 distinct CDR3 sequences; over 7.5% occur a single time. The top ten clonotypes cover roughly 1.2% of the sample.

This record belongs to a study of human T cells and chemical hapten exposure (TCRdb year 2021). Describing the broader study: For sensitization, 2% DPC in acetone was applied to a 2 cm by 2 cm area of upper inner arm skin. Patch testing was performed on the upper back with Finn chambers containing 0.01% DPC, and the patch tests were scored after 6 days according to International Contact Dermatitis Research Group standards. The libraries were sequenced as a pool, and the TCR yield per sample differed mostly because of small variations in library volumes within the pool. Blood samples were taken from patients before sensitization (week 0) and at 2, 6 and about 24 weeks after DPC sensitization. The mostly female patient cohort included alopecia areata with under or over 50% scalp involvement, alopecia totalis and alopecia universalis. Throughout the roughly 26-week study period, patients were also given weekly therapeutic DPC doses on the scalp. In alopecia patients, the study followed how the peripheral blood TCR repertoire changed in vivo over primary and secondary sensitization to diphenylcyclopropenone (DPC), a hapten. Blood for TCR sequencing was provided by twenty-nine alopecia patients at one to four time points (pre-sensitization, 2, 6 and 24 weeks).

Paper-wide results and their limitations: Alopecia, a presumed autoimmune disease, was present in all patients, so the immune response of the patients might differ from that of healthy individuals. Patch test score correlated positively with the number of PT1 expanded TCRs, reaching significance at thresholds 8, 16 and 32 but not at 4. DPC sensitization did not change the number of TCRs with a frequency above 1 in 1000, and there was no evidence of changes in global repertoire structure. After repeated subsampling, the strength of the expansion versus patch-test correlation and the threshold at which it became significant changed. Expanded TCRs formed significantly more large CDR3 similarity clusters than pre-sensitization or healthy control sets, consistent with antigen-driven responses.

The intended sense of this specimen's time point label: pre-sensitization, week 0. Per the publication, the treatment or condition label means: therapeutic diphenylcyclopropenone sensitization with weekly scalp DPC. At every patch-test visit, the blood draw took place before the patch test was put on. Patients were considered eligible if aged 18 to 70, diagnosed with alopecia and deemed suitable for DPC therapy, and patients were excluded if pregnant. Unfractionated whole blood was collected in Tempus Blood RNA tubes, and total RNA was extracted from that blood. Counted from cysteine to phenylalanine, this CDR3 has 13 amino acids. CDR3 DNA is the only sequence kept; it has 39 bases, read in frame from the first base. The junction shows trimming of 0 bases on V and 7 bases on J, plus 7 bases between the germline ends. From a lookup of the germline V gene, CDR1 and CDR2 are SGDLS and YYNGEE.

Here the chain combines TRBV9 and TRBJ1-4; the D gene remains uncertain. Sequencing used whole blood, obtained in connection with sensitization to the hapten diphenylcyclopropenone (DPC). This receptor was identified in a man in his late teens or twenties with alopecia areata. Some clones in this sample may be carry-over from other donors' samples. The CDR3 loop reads CASSVGVSEKLFF. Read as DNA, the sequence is TGTGCCAGCAGCGTAGGGGTTTCTGAAAAACTGTTTTTT.